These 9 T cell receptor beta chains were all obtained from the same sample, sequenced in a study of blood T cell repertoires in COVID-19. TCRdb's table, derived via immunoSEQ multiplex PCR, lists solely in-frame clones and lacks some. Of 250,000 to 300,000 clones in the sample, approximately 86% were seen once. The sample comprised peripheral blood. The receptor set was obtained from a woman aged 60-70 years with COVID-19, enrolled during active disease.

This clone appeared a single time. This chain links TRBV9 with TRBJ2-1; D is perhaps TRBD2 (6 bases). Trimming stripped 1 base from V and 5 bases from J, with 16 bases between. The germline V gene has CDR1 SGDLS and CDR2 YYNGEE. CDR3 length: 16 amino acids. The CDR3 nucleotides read TGTGCCAGCAGCGTATGGGCGGGGCTGATCGACAATGAGCAGTTCTTC. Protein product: CASSVWAGLIDNEQFF.

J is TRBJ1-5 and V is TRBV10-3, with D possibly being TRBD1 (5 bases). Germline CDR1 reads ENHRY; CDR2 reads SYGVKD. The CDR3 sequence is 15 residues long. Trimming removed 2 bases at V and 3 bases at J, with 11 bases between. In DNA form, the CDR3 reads TGTGCCATCAGTGAGGACGGGGGAGACAATCAGCCCCAGCATTTT. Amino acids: CAISEDGGDNQPQHF.

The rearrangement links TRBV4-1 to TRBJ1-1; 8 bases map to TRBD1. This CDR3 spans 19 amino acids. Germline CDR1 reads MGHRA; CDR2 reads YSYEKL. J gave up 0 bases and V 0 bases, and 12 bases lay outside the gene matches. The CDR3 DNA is TGCGCCAGCAGCCAAGACGCGAAAGGCAGGGGGCCTATGAACACTGAAGCTTTCTTT. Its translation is CASSQDAKGRGPMNTEAFF.

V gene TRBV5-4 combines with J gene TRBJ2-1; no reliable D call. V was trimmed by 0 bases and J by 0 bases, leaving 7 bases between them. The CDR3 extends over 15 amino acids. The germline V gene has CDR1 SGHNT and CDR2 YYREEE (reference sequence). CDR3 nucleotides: TGTGCCAGCAGCTTGGTGGCTAGCTCCTACAATGAGCAGTTCTTC. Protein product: CASSLVASSYNEQFF.

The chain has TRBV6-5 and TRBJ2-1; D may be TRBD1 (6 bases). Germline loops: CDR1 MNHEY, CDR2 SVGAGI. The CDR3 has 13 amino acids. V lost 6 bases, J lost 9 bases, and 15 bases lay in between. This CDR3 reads CASSSGQLGEQFF. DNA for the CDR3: TGTGCCAGCAGCTCTGGACAGCTTGGTGAGCAGTTCTTC.

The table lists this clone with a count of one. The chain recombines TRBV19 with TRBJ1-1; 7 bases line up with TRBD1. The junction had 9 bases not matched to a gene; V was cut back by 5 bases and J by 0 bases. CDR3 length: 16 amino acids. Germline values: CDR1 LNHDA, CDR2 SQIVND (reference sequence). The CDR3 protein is CASSVAGGLMNTEAFF. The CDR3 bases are TGTGCCAGTAGTGTCGCAGGGGGTTTAATGAACACTGAAGCTTTCTTT.

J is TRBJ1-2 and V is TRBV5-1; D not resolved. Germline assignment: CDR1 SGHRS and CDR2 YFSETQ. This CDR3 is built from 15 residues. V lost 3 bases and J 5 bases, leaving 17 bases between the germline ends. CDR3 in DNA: TGCGCCAGCAGCTACGGGCCGGGGAAGGGATATGGCTACACCTTC. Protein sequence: CASSYGPGKGYGYTF. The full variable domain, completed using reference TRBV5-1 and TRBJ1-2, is KAGVTQTPRYLIKTRGQQVTLSCSPISGHRSVSWYQQTPGQGLQFLFEYFSETQRNKGNFPGRFSGRQFSNSRSEMNVSTLELGDSALYLCASSYGPGKGYGYTFGSGTRLTVV.

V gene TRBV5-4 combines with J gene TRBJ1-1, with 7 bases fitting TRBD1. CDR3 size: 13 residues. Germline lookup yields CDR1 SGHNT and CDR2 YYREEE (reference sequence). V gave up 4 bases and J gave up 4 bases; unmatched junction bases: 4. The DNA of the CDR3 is TGTGCCAGCAGCCCGACAGGGACCACTGAAGCTTTCTTT. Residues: CASSPTGTTEAFF.

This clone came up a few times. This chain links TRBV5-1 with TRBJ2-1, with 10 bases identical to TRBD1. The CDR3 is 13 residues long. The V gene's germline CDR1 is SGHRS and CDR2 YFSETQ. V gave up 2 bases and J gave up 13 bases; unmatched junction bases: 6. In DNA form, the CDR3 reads TGCGCCAGCAGCTTCCCCGGGACAGGGGTACAGTTCTTC. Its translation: CASSFPGTGVQFF.